A single sample gave rise to the 4 T cell receptor beta chains below, sequenced in a study of regulatory T cells in long-lasting Graves disease. Both iRepertoire HTBI primers and Arm-PCR of CDR3 regions were used to build the TCR beta libraries. TCRdb called the multiplex PCR reads again in MiXCR, with one record for every CDR3 protein. The sample lists fewer than 400,000 distinct CDR3 sequences; around a fifth were seen once. Time point given: persistent/refractory GD, antithyroid drugs over 5 years with positive TRAb. PBMC RNA served as the TCR library source. This sample comprised peripheral blood mononuclear cells (PBMCs), obtained when the disease was refractory, from a patient treated with antithyroid drugs. The receptors derive from a female donor with Graves disease.

The chain couples TRBV6-5 to TRBJ1-3; D gene unclear. V was trimmed by 0 bases and J by 0 bases, leaving 9 bases between them. Germline CDR1 is MNHEY and CDR2 is SVGAGI. The CDR3 extends over 16 amino acids. The CDR3 is CASSYSGSPSGNTIYF. The CDR3 region has the DNA TGTGCCAGCAGTTACTCGGGGTCCCCCTCTGGAAACACCATATATTTT.

The genes are TRBV20-1 and TRBJ2-1; TRBD2 matches at 9 bases. The junction had 7 bases not matched to a gene; V was cut back by 3 bases and J by 4 bases. CDR3 length: 15 residues. Germline lookup yields CDR1 DFQATT and CDR2 SNEGSKA (reference sequence). The CDR3 nucleotides are TGCAGTGCTAGGGAAACTAGCGGGTTATACAATGAGCAGTTCTTC. Residues: CSARETSGLYNEQFF.

The V call is TRBV20-1, the J call TRBJ1-2; D not resolved. V was shortened by 4 bases and J by 0 bases, with 12 bases between the two germline ends. The CDR3 length is 14 residues. CDR1 is DFQATT, CDR2 SNEGSKA, per germline (reference sequence). The CDR3 sequence: CSATTGGANYGYTF. The CDR3 nucleotides are TGCAGTGCTACAACGGGCGGCGCTAACTATGGCTACACCTTC.

The chain carries TRBV5-5 and TRBJ2-2; 9 bases align to TRBD1. The CDR3 contains 16 residues. Germline V gene lookup returns CDR1 SGHKS and CDR2 YYEKEE (reference sequence). V dropped 1 base and J dropped 0; count of bases not matched to a gene: 1. CDR3 sequence (DNA): TGTGCCAGCAGCTTGCGGGACAGGGCGAACACCGGGGAGCTGTTTTTT. Residues: CASSLRDRANTGELFF.